A selection of T cell receptor beta chains follows, all from one sample in a study of CD8 T cells in Susac syndrome. Using its own MiXCR run on the immunoSEQ multiplex PCR reads, TCRdb lists one record per CDR3 protein. The table has about 150,000 distinct CDR3 sequences, 85% to 95% seen once. Specimen: CD4+ T cells from PBMCs. These receptors were taken from a human donor with multiple sclerosis. CDR3s include the opening cysteine and the closing phenylalanine or tryptophan. A D gene is named only where the DNA matches it firmly. Some rows have no size entry. The others give once, few or many, or a class for an expanded clone.

len: 12; abundance: -; v_gene: TRBV30; j_gene: TRBJ1-2; d_gene: -; CDR3aa: CAWSIPDYGYTF; CDR3nt: TGTGCCTGGAGTATTCCAGACTATGGCTACACCTTC
len: 18; abundance: -; v_gene: TRBV6-2/TRBV6-3; j_gene: TRBJ1-2; d_gene: TRBD1; CDR3aa: CASSRKNHGTGPNYGYTF; CDR3nt: TGTGCCAGCAGCCGAAAGAACCACGGGACAGGACCTAACTATGGCTACACCTTC
len: 15; abundance: -; v_gene: TRBV7-9; j_gene: TRBJ1-5; d_gene: -; CDR3aa: CASSLAGGGNQPQHF; CDR3nt: TGTGCCAGCAGCTTAGCTGGGGGCGGCAATCAGCCCCAGCATTTT
len: 15; abundance: -; v_gene: TRBV28; j_gene: TRBJ1-2; d_gene: TRBD1; CDR3aa: CASTSTSTGNGGYTF; CDR3nt: TGTGCCAGCACTTCCACCTCGACAGGGAATGGAGGCTACACCTTC
len: 15; abundance: -; v_gene: TRBV9; j_gene: TRBJ2-3; d_gene: -; CDR3aa: CASSPGLFEADTQYF; CDR3nt: TGTGCCAGCAGCCCTGGACTCTTTGAAGCAGATACGCAGTATTTT
len: 13; abundance: -; v_gene: TRBV6-2/TRBV6-3; j_gene: TRBJ2-1; d_gene: TRBD2; CDR3aa: CASRDTGGNEQFF; CDR3nt: TGTGCCAGCAGGGACACGGGGGGCAATGAGCAGTTCTTC
len: 16; abundance: -; v_gene: TRBV28; j_gene: TRBJ2-5; d_gene: -; CDR3aa: CASSSGTANERGTQYF; CDR3nt: TGTGCCAGCAGCTCCGGGACGGCCAACGAAAGGGGGACCCAGTACTTC
len: 15; abundance: -; v_gene: TRBV30; j_gene: TRBJ1-4; d_gene: TRBD1; CDR3aa: CAWSGKQGRNEKLFF; CDR3nt: TGTGCCTGGAGTGGCAAACAGGGGAGGAATGAAAAACTGTTTTTT
len: 13; abundance: -; v_gene: TRBV12-3/TRBV12-4; j_gene: TRBJ1-5; d_gene: -; CDR3aa: CASSRGGDQPQHF; CDR3nt: TGTGCCAGCAGTCGAGGGGGGGACCAGCCCCAGCATTTT
len: 16; abundance: -; v_gene: TRBV2; j_gene: TRBJ1-5; d_gene: TRBD1; CDR3aa: CASSGRTGGTNQPQHF; CDR3nt: TGTGCCAGCAGCGGCAGGACAGGGGGTACCAATCAGCCCCAGCATTTT
len: 15; abundance: -; v_gene: TRBV6-6; j_gene: TRBJ2-3; d_gene: -; CDR3aa: CASTQGTGRTDTQYF; CDR3nt: TGTGCCAGCACCCAGGGGACGGGTCGCACAGATACGCAGTATTTT
len: 13; abundance: few; v_gene: TRBV12-3/TRBV12-4; j_gene: TRBJ1-1; d_gene: -; CDR3aa: CASSLKGGTEAFF; CDR3nt: TGTGCCAGCAGTTTAAAAGGGGGGACTGAAGCTTTCTTT
len: 14; abundance: -; v_gene: TRBV24-1; j_gene: TRBJ2-2; d_gene: TRBD2; CDR3aa: CATSPSGGTGELFF; CDR3nt: TGTGCCACCAGTCCTAGCGGGGGCACCGGGGAGCTGTTTTTT
len: 16; abundance: -; v_gene: TRBV3-1; j_gene: TRBJ2-7; d_gene: -; CDR3aa: CASSQDGGSLSYEQYF; CDR3nt: TGTGCCAGCAGCCAAGACGGAGGGAGCCTCTCCTACGAGCAGTACTTC
len: 16; abundance: -; v_gene: TRBV20-1; j_gene: TRBJ2-2; d_gene: -; CDR3aa: CSARDLAGENTGELFF; CDR3nt: TGCAGTGCTAGAGATCTGGCAGGGGAGAACACCGGGGAGCTGTTTTTT
len: 15; abundance: once; v_gene: TRBV30; j_gene: TRBJ1-1; d_gene: -; CDR3aa: CAWSVWGSENTEAFF; CDR3nt: TGTGCCTGGAGTGTATGGGGAAGCGAGAACACTGAAGCTTTCTTT
len: 16; abundance: -; v_gene: TRBV27; j_gene: TRBJ2-3; d_gene: TRBD2; CDR3aa: CASSSLGTSGSDTQYF; CDR3nt: TGTGCCAGCAGTTCCCTCGGGACTAGCGGCTCAGATACGCAGTATTTT
len: 13; abundance: -; v_gene: TRBV3-1; j_gene: TRBJ2-3; d_gene: -; CDR3aa: CASSQGIADTQYF; CDR3nt: TGTGCCAGCAGCCAAGGTATCGCGGATACGCAGTATTTT
len: 15; abundance: -; v_gene: TRBV27; j_gene: TRBJ1-5; d_gene: TRBD1; CDR3aa: CASRQQGIDNQPQHF; CDR3nt: TGTGCCAGCAGACAACAGGGGATTGACAATCAGCCCCAGCATTTT
len: 14; abundance: -; v_gene: TRBV5-4; j_gene: TRBJ2-7; d_gene: -; CDR3aa: CASRVWGRSYEQYF; CDR3nt: TGTGCCAGCAGGGTCTGGGGCAGGTCCTACGAGCAGTACTTC
len: 13; abundance: -; v_gene: TRBV4-3; j_gene: TRBJ2-5; d_gene: -; CDR3aa: CASSQGPAETQYF; CDR3nt: TGCGCCAGCAGCCAAGGGCCAGCGGAGACCCAGTACTTC
len: 15; abundance: few; v_gene: TRBV3-1; j_gene: TRBJ1-6; d_gene: TRBD1; CDR3aa: CASSQTGFGDSPLHF; CDR3nt: TGTGCCAGCAGCCAGACAGGGTTTGGGGATTCACCCCTCCACTTT
len: 12; abundance: -; v_gene: TRBV20-1; j_gene: TRBJ2-7; d_gene: -; CDR3aa: CSARTTSREQYF; CDR3nt: TGCAGTGCTAGGACCACTTCGCGGGAGCAGTACTTC
len: 13; abundance: once; v_gene: TRBV20-1; j_gene: TRBJ2-1; d_gene: -; CDR3aa: CSARWGIHNEQFF; CDR3nt: TGCAGTGCTAGATGGGGTATCCACAATGAGCAGTTCTTC
len: 13; abundance: -; v_gene: TRBV2; j_gene: TRBJ2-7; d_gene: TRBD2; CDR3aa: CASMRDSGAEQYF; CDR3nt: TGTGCCAGCATGCGGGATAGCGGGGCCGAGCAGTACTTC
len: 15; abundance: -; v_gene: TRBV3-1; j_gene: TRBJ1-2; d_gene: -; CDR3aa: CASSPLGREGYGYTF; CDR3nt: TGTGCCAGCAGCCCCCTAGGAAGGGAGGGCTATGGCTACACCTTC
len: 13; abundance: -; v_gene: TRBV30; j_gene: TRBJ2-5; d_gene: -; CDR3aa: CAWAQGLQETQYF; CDR3nt: TGTGCCTGGGCTCAGGGGCTACAAGAGACCCAGTACTTC
len: 12; abundance: -; v_gene: TRBV28; j_gene: TRBJ2-2; d_gene: -; CDR3aa: CATGTSSRGLFF; CDR3nt: TGTGCCACCGGGACTTCCTCGAGGGGGCTGTTTTTT
len: 11; abundance: -; v_gene: TRBV3-1; j_gene: TRBJ2-7; d_gene: -; CDR3aa: CASSQAGKEYF; CDR3nt: TGTGCCAGCAGCCAAGCCGGTAAGGAGTACTTC
len: 15; abundance: -; v_gene: TRBV4-3; j_gene: TRBJ1-6; d_gene: -; CDR3aa: CASSQDRGGDSPLHF; CDR3nt: TGCGCCAGCAGCCAAGATCGGGGTGGGGATTCACCCCTCCACTTT
len: 17; abundance: -; v_gene: TRBV29-1; j_gene: TRBJ2-7; d_gene: TRBD2; CDR3aa: CSVEFSGLASGSNQQYF; CDR3nt: TGCAGCGTTGAATTTAGTGGGTTGGCTAGCGGGAGTAACCAGCAGTACTTC
len: 13; abundance: -; v_gene: TRBV24-1; j_gene: TRBJ1-5; d_gene: -; CDR3aa: CATSDLSNQPQHF; CDR3nt: TGTGCCACCAGTGACCTCTCAAATCAGCCCCAGCATTTT
len: 13; abundance: -; v_gene: TRBV30; j_gene: TRBJ1-1; d_gene: -; CDR3aa: CAWSRDMNTEAFF; CDR3nt: TGTGCCTGGAGTCGAGATATGAACACTGAAGCTTTCTTT
len: 14; abundance: -; v_gene: TRBV6-2/TRBV6-3; j_gene: TRBJ2-5; d_gene: -; CDR3aa: CASTFDIRQETQYF; CDR3nt: TGTGCCAGCACCTTCGACATTAGACAAGAGACCCAGTACTTC
len: 16; abundance: -; v_gene: TRBV6-6; j_gene: TRBJ1-5; d_gene: TRBD1; CDR3aa: CASRAGTGVSNQPQHF; CDR3nt: TGTGCCAGCAGAGCCGGGACAGGGGTTAGCAATCAGCCCCAGCATTTT
len: 16; abundance: -; v_gene: TRBV4-1; j_gene: TRBJ1-5; d_gene: -; CDR3aa: CASRVDGGLGNQPQHF; CDR3nt: TGCGCCAGCAGGGTGGATGGGGGATTGGGCAATCAGCCCCAGCATTTT
len: 13; abundance: -; v_gene: TRBV5-1; j_gene: TRBJ2-1; d_gene: -; CDR3aa: CASSQDSFGEQFF; CDR3nt: TGCGCCAGCAGCCAGGACTCTTTCGGGGAGCAGTTCTTC
len: 16; abundance: -; v_gene: TRBV6-5; j_gene: TRBJ1-5; d_gene: -; CDR3aa: CASSYNSGVGNQPQHF; CDR3nt: TGTGCCAGCAGTTACAATTCAGGGGTGGGCAATCAGCCCCAGCATTTT
len: 17; abundance: -; v_gene: TRBV6-4; j_gene: TRBJ1-6; d_gene: -; CDR3aa: CASSERGTATVNSPLHF; CDR3nt: TGTGCCAGCAGTGAGAGGGGGACCGCAACCGTTAATTCACCCCTCCACTTT
len: 10; abundance: few; v_gene: TRBV6-1; j_gene: TRBJ1-2; d_gene: -; CDR3aa: CASSDYGYTF; CDR3nt: TGTGCCAGCAGTGACTATGGCTACACCTTC
len: 14; abundance: -; v_gene: TRBV9; j_gene: TRBJ2-2; d_gene: -; CDR3aa: CASSVEGSPGELFF; CDR3nt: TGTGCCAGCAGCGTAGAGGGTAGTCCCGGGGAGCTGTTTTTT
len: 14; abundance: -; v_gene: TRBV12-3/TRBV12-4; j_gene: TRBJ2-5; d_gene: TRBD1; CDR3aa: CASSPGQVQETQYF; CDR3nt: TGTGCCAGCAGTCCGGGACAGGTCCAAGAGACCCAGTACTTC
len: 14; abundance: -; v_gene: TRBV12-3/TRBV12-4; j_gene: TRBJ2-2; d_gene: -; CDR3aa: CASSLTQGSGELFF; CDR3nt: TGTGCCAGCAGTTTGACACAGGGTTCCGGGGAGCTGTTTTTT
len: 14; abundance: -; v_gene: TRBV19; j_gene: TRBJ2-1; d_gene: -; CDR3aa: CASGRGTSYNEQFF; CDR3nt: TGTGCCAGTGGGAGGGGGACTTCCTACAATGAGCAGTTCTTC
len: 15; abundance: -; v_gene: TRBV7-2; j_gene: TRBJ2-2; d_gene: TRBD1; CDR3aa: CASSMGQPNTGELFF; CDR3nt: TGTGCCAGCAGCATGGGACAGCCGAACACCGGGGAGCTGTTTTTT
len: 17; abundance: -; v_gene: TRBV28; j_gene: TRBJ1-2; d_gene: TRBD1; CDR3aa: CASSLTGFDPARYGYTF; CDR3nt: TGTGCCAGCAGTTTGACAGGGTTCGACCCTGCACGATATGGCTACACCTTC
len: 13; abundance: -; v_gene: TRBV29-1; j_gene: TRBJ2-7; d_gene: TRBD2; CDR3aa: CSVAGTRNYEQYF; CDR3nt: TGCAGCGTAGCCGGGACTAGAAACTACGAGCAGTACTTC
len: 16; abundance: -; v_gene: TRBV27; j_gene: TRBJ2-3; d_gene: TRBD2; CDR3aa: CASDPWTSGSSDTQYF; CDR3nt: TGTGCCAGCGATCCTTGGACTAGCGGGAGTTCAGATACGCAGTATTTT
len: 15; abundance: once; v_gene: TRBV6-1; j_gene: TRBJ2-2; d_gene: -; CDR3aa: CASSQGTGNTGELFF; CDR3nt: TGTGCCAGCAGTCAAGGGACGGGGAACACCGGGGAGCTGTTTTTT
len: 16; abundance: -; v_gene: TRBV24-1; j_gene: TRBJ2-3; d_gene: TRBD1; CDR3aa: CATSDRTGISTDTQYF; CDR3nt: TGTGCCACCAGTGACCGGACAGGCATAAGCACAGATACGCAGTATTTT
len: 14; abundance: -; v_gene: TRBV7-2; j_gene: TRBJ2-3; d_gene: TRBD1; CDR3aa: CASRGGRGTDTQYF; CDR3nt: TGTGCCAGCAGAGGGGGCAGGGGCACAGATACGCAGTATTTT
len: 14; abundance: -; v_gene: TRBV7-2; j_gene: TRBJ2-7; d_gene: TRBD1; CDR3aa: CASTLGQGAYEQYF; CDR3nt: TGTGCCAGCACCCTGGGGCAGGGGGCCTACGAGCAGTACTTC
len: 14; abundance: -; v_gene: TRBV6-1; j_gene: TRBJ1-1; d_gene: -; CDR3aa: CASIPATVNTEVFF; CDR3nt: TGTGCCAGCATTCCCGCGACAGTGAACACTGAAGTTTTCTTT
len: 14; abundance: once; v_gene: TRBV5-1; j_gene: TRBJ2-7; d_gene: TRBD2; CDR3aa: CASKTTSGSHEQYF; CDR3nt: TGCGCCAGCAAAACGACTAGCGGGAGCCACGAGCAGTACTTC
len: 13; abundance: -; v_gene: TRBV21-1; j_gene: TRBJ1-5; d_gene: -; CDR3aa: CASADRSNQPQHF; CDR3nt: TGTGCCAGCGCTGACAGGAGCAATCAGCCCCAGCATTTT
len: 16; abundance: -; v_gene: TRBV19; j_gene: TRBJ2-4; d_gene: TRBD2; CDR3aa: CASSSGLATAKNIQYF; CDR3nt: TGTGCCAGTAGTAGCGGACTAGCAACGGCCAAAAACATTCAGTACTTC
len: 15; abundance: -; v_gene: TRBV9; j_gene: TRBJ2-1; d_gene: TRBD2; CDR3aa: CASTTGLATYNEQFF; CDR3nt: TGTGCCAGCACGACAGGACTAGCGACATACAATGAGCAGTTCTTC
len: 14; abundance: -; v_gene: TRBV9; j_gene: TRBJ2-1; d_gene: -; CDR3aa: CASSGMGVRDEQFF; CDR3nt: TGTGCCAGCAGCGGGATGGGGGTGCGGGATGAGCAGTTCTTC
len: 14; abundance: -; v_gene: TRBV20-1; j_gene: TRBJ2-3; d_gene: TRBD2; CDR3aa: CSASKRGFTDTQYF; CDR3nt: TGCAGTGCTAGTAAGCGGGGGTTCACAGATACGCAGTATTTT
len: 15; abundance: -; v_gene: TRBV20-1; j_gene: TRBJ2-1; d_gene: TRBD2; CDR3aa: CSARDLPGLANEQFF; CDR3nt: TGCAGTGCTAGAGATCTCCCGGGACTAGCAAATGAGCAGTTCTTC